This T cell receptor beta chain originates from a study of Ad26.COV2.S vaccination and SARS-CoV-2 variants. Treatment here: some 19 received Ad26.COV2.S at low or high dose, single or two shots; 5 received placebo; per-sample allocation not given. Sampling happened 63 days after the first vaccine or placebo injection. Assay used: immunoSEQ multiplex PCR; TCRdb lists only in-frame clones, some missing. This table has roughly 680,000 clones, roughly 90% appearing once. The source is a person between 18 and 60 years old who received the Ad26.COV2.S COVID-19 vaccine or a placebo. The sample here was peripheral blood, taken in a trial of Ad26.COV2.S vaccine versus placebo.

CDR3 nucleotide sequence: TGTGCCAGCAGCTTATTTCCAGGGGCACGATTCGAGCAGTACTTC. This gives the protein CASSLFPGARFEQYF. This chain joins TRBV7-3 and TRBJ2-7; TRBD1 might be the D (6 bases). Germline-derived CDR1 and CDR2 are SGHTA and FQGTGA. V was clipped by 2 bases and J by 6 bases, with 17 bases between them. The CDR3 is 15 amino acids.